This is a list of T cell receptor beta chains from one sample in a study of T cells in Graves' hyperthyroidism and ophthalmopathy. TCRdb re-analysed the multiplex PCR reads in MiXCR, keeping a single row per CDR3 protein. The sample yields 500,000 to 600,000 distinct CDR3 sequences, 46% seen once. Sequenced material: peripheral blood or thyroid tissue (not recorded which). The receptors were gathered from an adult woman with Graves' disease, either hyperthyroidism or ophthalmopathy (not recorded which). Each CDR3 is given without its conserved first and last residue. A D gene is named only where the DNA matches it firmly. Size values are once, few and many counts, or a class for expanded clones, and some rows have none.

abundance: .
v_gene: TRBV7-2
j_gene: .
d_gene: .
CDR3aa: ASSYQRHYEQF

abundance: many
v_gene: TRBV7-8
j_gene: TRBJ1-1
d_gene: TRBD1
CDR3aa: ASSAGGQGYTEAF

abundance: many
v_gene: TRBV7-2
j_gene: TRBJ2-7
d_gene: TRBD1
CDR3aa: ASSSRTGQGVYEQY

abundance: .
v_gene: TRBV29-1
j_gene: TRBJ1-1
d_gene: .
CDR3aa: SVRDVEAF

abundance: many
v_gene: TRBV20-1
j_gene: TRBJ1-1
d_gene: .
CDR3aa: SASEGQNTEAF

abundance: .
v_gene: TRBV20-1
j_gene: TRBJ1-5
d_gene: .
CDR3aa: SASPLGTVSNQPQH

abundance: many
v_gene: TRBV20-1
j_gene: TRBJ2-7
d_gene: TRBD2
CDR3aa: SAGGGGSSSYEQY

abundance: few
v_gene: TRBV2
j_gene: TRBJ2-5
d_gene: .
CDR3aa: ASTPRETQY

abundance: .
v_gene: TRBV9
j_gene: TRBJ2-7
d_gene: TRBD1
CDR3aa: ASSVKGGADEQY

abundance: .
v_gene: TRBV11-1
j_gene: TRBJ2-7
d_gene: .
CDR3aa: ASSLGTTDSYEQY

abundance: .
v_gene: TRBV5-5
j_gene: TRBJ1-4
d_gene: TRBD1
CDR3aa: ASSWGTGGGEKLF

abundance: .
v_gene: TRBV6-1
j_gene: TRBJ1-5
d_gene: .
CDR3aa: ASSEAWGKYSNQPQH

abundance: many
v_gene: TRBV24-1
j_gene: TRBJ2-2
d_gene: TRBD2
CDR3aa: ATSDPTSGSTAGELF

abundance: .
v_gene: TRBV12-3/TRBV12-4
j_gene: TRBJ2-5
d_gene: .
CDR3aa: ASRETAKETQY

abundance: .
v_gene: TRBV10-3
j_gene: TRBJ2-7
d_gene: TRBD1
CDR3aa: ATGQGLPYEQY

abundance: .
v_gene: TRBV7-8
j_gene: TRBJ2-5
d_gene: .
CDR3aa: ASSPRWGAQETQY

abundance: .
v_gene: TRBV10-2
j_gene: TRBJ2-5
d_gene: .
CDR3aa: ASGGRGPSETQY

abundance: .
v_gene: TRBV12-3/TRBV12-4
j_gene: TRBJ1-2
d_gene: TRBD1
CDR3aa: ASSFRQGADGYT

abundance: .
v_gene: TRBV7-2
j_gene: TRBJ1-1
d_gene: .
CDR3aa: ASSRTGGTGTEAF

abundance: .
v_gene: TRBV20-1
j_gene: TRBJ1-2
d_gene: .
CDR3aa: SASDFTKPPYGYT

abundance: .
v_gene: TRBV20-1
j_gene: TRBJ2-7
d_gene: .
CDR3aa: SASVGGSGKYEQY

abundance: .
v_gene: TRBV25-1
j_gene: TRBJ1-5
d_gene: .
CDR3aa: ASSGEGGSSLLGADQPQH

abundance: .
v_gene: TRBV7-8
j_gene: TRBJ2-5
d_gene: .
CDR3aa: ASSLVGSALETQY

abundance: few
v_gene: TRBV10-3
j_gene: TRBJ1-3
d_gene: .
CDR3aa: AISDPGVAENTIY

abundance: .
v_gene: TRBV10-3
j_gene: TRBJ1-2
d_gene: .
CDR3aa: ASSEAKGGHPNYGYT

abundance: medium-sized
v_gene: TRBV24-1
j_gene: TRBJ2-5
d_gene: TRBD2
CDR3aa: ATSDEGTSGGETQY

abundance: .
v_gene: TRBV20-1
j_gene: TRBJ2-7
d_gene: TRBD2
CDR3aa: SARDPWGGYEQY

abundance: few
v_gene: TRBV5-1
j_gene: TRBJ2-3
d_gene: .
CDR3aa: ASSFRQSTDTQY

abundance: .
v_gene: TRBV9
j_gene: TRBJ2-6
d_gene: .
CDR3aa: ASSADPT

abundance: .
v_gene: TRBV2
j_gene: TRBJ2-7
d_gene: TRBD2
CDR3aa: ASSVDGLDEQY

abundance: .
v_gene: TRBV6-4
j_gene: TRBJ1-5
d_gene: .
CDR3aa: ASTRAPNQH

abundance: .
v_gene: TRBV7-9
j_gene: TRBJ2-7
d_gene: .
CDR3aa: ASSFRGQNSYEQY

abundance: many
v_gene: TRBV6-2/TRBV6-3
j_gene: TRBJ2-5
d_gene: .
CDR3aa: ASSYGGAGTQY

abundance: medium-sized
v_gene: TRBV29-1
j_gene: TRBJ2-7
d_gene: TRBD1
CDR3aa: SAQTGLGKYEQY

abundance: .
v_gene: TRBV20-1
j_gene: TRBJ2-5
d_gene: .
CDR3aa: SAHPPGVMNEQY

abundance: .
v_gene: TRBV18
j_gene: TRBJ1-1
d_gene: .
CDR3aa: ASSPGGSTEAF

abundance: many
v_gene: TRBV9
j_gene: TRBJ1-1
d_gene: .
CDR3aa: ASSATGFETEAF

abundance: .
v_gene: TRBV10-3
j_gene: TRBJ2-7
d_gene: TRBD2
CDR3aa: AISGGPAGEGEQY

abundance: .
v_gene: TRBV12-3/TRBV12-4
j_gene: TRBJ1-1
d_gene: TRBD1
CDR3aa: ASSLRQGGEDTEAF

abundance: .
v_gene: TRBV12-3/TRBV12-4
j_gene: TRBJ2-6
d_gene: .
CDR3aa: ASSWANVLT

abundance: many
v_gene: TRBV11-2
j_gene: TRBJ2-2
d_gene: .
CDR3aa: ASSLGGLVGELF

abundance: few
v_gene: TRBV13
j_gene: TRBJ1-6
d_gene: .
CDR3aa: ASNNDGGRGSPLH

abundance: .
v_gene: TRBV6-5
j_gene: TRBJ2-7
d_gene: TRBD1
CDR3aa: ASSPGQGAREQY

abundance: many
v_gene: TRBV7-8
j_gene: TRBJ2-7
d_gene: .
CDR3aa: ASSPGWVSYEQY

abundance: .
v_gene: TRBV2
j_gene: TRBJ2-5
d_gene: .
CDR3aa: ASVAGHLGETQY

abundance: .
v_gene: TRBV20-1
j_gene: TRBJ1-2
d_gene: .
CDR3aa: SASRRDTSGDDGYT

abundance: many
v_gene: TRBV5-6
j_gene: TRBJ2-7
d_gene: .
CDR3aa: ASSIGRDYEQY